The 15 T cell receptor beta chains listed next were all sequenced from one sample in a study of cytomegalovirus exposure and HLA in healthy donors. PCR employed 60 Vbeta and 13 Jbeta primers. Only in-frame clones appear in the TCRdb table, and some are missing; sequencing was by immunoSEQ multiplex PCR. The sample yields approximately 77,000 clones, approximately 71% seen once. The source material was PBMCs. The receptor source for this set is a woman in her thirties or forties in good health and CMV-seronegative.

This clone appeared once. The CDR3 nucleotides are TGTGCCAGCAGCTTAGGGAGCCCCCTTTACGAGCAGTACTTC. It codes for CASSLGSPLYEQYF. V is TRBV27 and J is TRBJ2-5; weak D call: TRBD2 (5 bases). The J call is in doubt because the DNA end fits TRBJ2-7 better. The CDR3 sequence is 14 residues long. Germline assignment: CDR1 MNHEY and CDR2 SMNVEV (reference sequence).

This clone was seen a single time. The J gene is TRBJ1-4, the V gene TRBV18; tentatively, D is TRBD1 (6 bases). Between the trimmed V and J ends, which lost 4 bases and 8 bases, there was a span of 17 bases. Germline assignment: CDR1 KGHSH and CDR2 LQKENI. The CDR3 extends over 15 amino acids. CDR3: CASSRNPGAEEKLFF. The CDR3 nucleotides are TGTGCCAGCTCACGGAACCCAGGGGCAGAGGAAAAACTGTTTTTT.

The V gene is TRBV30, the J gene TRBJ1-3; 9 positions match TRBD1. J lost 0 bases, V lost 3 bases, and 3 bases had no gene match. The CDR3 is made up of 15 amino acids. Germline CDR1 GTSNPN, CDR2 SVGIG (reference sequence). The CDR3 reads CAWSGQGPSGNTIYF. In nucleotides, the CDR3 is TGTGCCTGGAGCGGACAGGGGCCCTCTGGAAACACCATATATTTT.

The J gene is TRBJ1-4, the V gene TRBV5-1; 8 bases align to TRBD1. Germline CDR1 reads SGHRS; CDR2 reads YFSETQ. After removal of 1 base from V and 8 bases from J, the junction contained 7 bases not matched to a gene. This CDR3 spans 15 amino acids. DNA of the CDR3: TGCGCCAGCAGCTTGAACAGGGGGTCGGAAGAAAAACTGTTTTTT. Protein product: CASSLNRGSEEKLFF. The full variable domain, with the rest looked up from reference TRBV5-1 and TRBJ1-4, is KAGVTQTPRYLIKTRGQQVTLSCSPISGHRSVSWYQQTPGQGLQFLFEYFSETQRNKGNFPGRFSGRQFSNSRSEMNVSTLELGDSALYLCASSLNRGSEEKLFFGSGTQLSVL.

The chain links TRBV2 to TRBJ1-2, with D possibly TRBD1 on 6 matching bases. Germline V gene sequence: CDR1 SNHLY, CDR2 FYNNEI. V was trimmed by 7 bases and J by 6 bases, leaving 18 bases between them. The CDR3 covers 14 residues. CDR3 protein: CASTSPTGSHGYTF. As DNA, the CDR3 is TGTGCCAGCACAAGTCCTACAGGGAGCCATGGCTACACCTTC.

This clone has just one count. The chain links TRBV7-6 to TRBJ2-1, with D possibly being TRBD2 (6 bases). The CDR3 runs to 15 residues. Between the trimmed V and J ends, which lost 3 bases and 9 bases, there was a span of 18 bases. Per germline, CDR1 SGHVS and CDR2 FNYEAQ. The DNA of the CDR3 is TGTGCCAGCAGCTTGTATACGGGAGAGGGAAGTGAGCAGTTCTTC. Translating it yields CASSLYTGEGSEQFF. Together with reference TRBV7-6 and TRBJ2-1, the CDR3 gives the full variable domain: GAGVSQSPRYKVTKRGQDVALRCDPISGHVSLYWYRQALGQGPEFLTYFNYEAQQDKSGLPNDRFSAERPEGSISTLTIQRTEQRDSAMYRCASSLYTGEGSEQFFGPGTRLTVL.

CDR3: CAISASPGTGQYF. CDR3 nucleotides: TGTGCCATCAGTGCCAGCCCCGGGACAGGGCAGTACTTC. The chain couples TRBV10-3 to TRBJ2-7; 8 bases line up with TRBD1. The length of the CDR3 is 13 residues. The junction had 8 bases not matched to a gene; V was cut back by 4 bases and J by 9 bases. CDR1 ENHRY and CDR2 SYGVKD come from the germline V gene.

This clone was picked up a small number of times. The rearrangement uses TRBV6-6 and TRBJ1-5; no clear D gene. There are 14 residues in the CDR3. In germline, CDR1 is MNHNY, CDR2 SVGAGI (reference sequence). The V and J ends lost 4 bases and 0 bases respectively, with 7 bases between them. The CDR3 DNA reads TGTGCCAGCAGTTCCTTTTATAGCAATCAGCCCCAGCATTTT. This encodes CASSSFYSNQPQHF.

The gene calls are TRBV7-2 and TRBJ2-3; 9 nucleotides line up with TRBD1. Germline CDR1 reads SGHTA; CDR2 reads FQGNSA. This CDR3 is built from 15 residues. The junction had 7 bases not matched to a gene; V was cut back by 6 bases and J by 3 bases. Here the CDR3 reads CASSSKTGGTDTQYF. The CDR3 DNA reads as TGTGCCAGCAGTTCAAAGACAGGGGGGACAGATACGCAGTATTTT.

The chain recombines TRBV6-5 with TRBJ1-2; a possible D gene is TRBD1 (5 bases). The CDR3 covers 16 residues. V gave up 2 bases and J gave up 6 bases, with 19 bases separating them. CDR1 and CDR2 (germline): MNHEY, SVGAGI. CDR3 loop: CASSYGTVRDIHGYTF. The CDR3 nucleotides read TGTGCCAGCAGTTACGGTACGGTCAGGGATATCCATGGCTACACCTTC.

The V and J genes are TRBV6-1 and TRBJ1-5, with D perhaps matching TRBD1 (5 bases). This CDR3 is built from 14 residues. The germline V gene has CDR1 MNHNS and CDR2 SASEGT. V was shortened by 2 bases and J by 2 bases, with 7 bases between the two germline ends. The DNA for the CDR3 is TGTGCCAGCAGTGAATGGGGGGGCAATCAGCCCCAGCATTTT. Amino acids: CASSEWGGNQPQHF.

V and J are TRBV5-6 and TRBJ2-7, with TRBD1 matching over 11 bases. The CDR3 has 15 amino acids. The germline V gene has CDR1 SGHDT and CDR2 YYEEEE. The J segment lost 2 bases and the V segment lost 4 bases, leaving 5 bases of the junction unmatched. This chain's CDR3 is CASSAPGQGAYEQYF. The CDR3 nucleotides read TGTGCCAGCAGCGCGCCGGGACAGGGGGCCTACGAGCAGTACTTC.

This CDR3 reads CASSLYAGGPYEQYF. CDR3 nucleotide sequence: TGTGCCAGCAGCTTATACGCGGGAGGCCCCTACGAGCAGTACTTC. The V call is TRBV7-3, the J call TRBJ2-7; 8 nucleotides agree with TRBD2. After removal of 2 bases from V and 2 bases from J, the junction contained 5 bases not matched to a gene. The CDR3 contains 15 residues. Per germline, CDR1 SGHTA and CDR2 FQGTGA.

The V gene is TRBV6-1, the J gene TRBJ2-7; a weak D match, TRBD1 (6 bases). Trimming cost V 6 bases and J 2 bases, with 8 bases left between them. The CDR3 sequence is 12 residues long. Per germline, CDR1 MNHNS and CDR2 SASEGT. The CDR3 protein is CASSGQTYEQYF. The CDR3 bases are TGTGCCAGCAGCGGACAGACCTACGAGCAGTACTTC.

V and J are TRBV7-3 and TRBJ2-2; possibly TRBD1 for D (5 bases). The CDR3 totals 15 residues. CDR1 and CDR2 from the germline V gene are SGHTA and FQGTGA. Trimming cost V 5 bases and J 2 bases, with 12 bases left between them. CDR3 residues: CASSPTDKNTGELFF. The CDR3 region has the DNA TGTGCCAGCAGCCCCACGGACAAAAACACCGGGGAGCTGTTTTTT.